This is a list of T cell receptor beta chains from one sample in a study of blood T cell repertoires in COVID-19. The protocol was immunoSEQ multiplex PCR, while the TCRdb copy is restricted to in-frame clones and leaves out a portion. The sample has around 220,000 clones, approximately 90% seen once. Sequencing used peripheral blood. All receptors come from a man aged 50-59 years with acute or convalescent COVID-19. CDR3s leave out the opening cysteine and the closing phenylalanine or tryptophan.

v_call cdr3_aa
TRBV27 ASREAGTGGKYGYT
TRBV10-3 AISDRTNNQPQH
TRBV12-3/TRBV12-4 ASSFTGGAEAF
TRBV2 ASRREDYGYT
TRBV6-1 ASSERAGLEKLF
TRBV7-2 ASSLAGRREQY
TRBV6-5 ATGGRDLNNEQF
TRBV2 ASRSTGLREKLF
TRBV7-6 ASSLLAGGLSDTGELF
TRBV18 ASSPQSGTRYEQY
TRBV27 ASSSPREANGTEAF
TRBV4-1 ASSQAGQGGYGYT
TRBV10-2 ASSERGQVNEKLF
TRBV7-3 ASSLTLQGSTDTQY
TRBV27 ASSSGTSRNEQF
TRBV11-2 ASGGDPYNSPLH
TRBV6-5 ASSSRDSVYGYT
TRBV2 ASSDPGTGSDGYT
TRBV10-1 ASSDGGLHETQY
TRBV30 AWGRQGNQPQH
TRBV29-1 SVHTDNTEAF
TRBV6-6 ASSTGQGRNEQF
TRBV7-3 ASSFTRETEAF
TRBV7-2 ASSLKGQGHYEQY
TRBV25-1 ASSGDIYGYT
TRBV4-1 ASSQDSQGASYGYT
TRBV29-1 SGVLGGWTEAF
TRBV9 ASSVGQGDGEAF
TRBV5-1 ASSPVSTDTQY
TRBV6-1 ASSESQGPFYGYT
TRBV18 ASSPRGLNYGYT
TRBV28 ASSVWPQGTEAF
TRBV23-1 ASSQSVQGARVNQPQH
TRBV19 ASSSQDWTDTQY
TRBV7-9 ASSLGTVNSPLH
TRBV10-3 AIRPGTGSGKLF
TRBV19 ASSTQTGTYEQY
TRBV7-9 ASSLDGMNTEAF
TRBV4-1 ASSQNTGTGNLAF
TRBV5-8 ASSLARGARNQPQH
TRBV15 ATSRDELAGGPMGNEQF
TRBV6-5 ASSFSRGGGTDTQY
TRBV9 ASSVVQGSSGANVLT
TRBV5-8 ATPQGQGVGTEAF
TRBV29-1 SAKPRLAGYNEQF
TRBV18 ASSPLGRGDQPQH
TRBV19 ASSVGKQGRTEAF